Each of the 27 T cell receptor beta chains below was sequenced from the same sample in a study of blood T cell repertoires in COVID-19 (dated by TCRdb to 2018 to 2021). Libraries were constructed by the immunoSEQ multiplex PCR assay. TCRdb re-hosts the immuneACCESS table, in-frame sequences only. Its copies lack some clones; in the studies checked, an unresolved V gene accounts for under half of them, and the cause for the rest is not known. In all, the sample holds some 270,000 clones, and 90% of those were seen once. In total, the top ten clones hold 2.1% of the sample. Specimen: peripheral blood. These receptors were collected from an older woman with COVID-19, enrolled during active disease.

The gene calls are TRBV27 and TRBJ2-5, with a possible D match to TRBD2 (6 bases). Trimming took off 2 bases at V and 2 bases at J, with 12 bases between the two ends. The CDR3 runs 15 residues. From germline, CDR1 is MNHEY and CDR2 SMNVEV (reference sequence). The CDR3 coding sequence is TGTGCCAGCAGTTTAGTGGGGGGACCTCAAGAGACCCAGTACTTC. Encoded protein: CASSLVGGPQETQYF.

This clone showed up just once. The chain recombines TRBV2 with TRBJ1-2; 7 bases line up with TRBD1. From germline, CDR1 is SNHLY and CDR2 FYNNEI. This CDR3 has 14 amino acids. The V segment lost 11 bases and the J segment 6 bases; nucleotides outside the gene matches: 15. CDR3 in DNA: TGTGCCGTCTTAGCGACAGGGAGAGGGAATGGCTACACCTTC. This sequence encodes CAVLATGRGNGYTF.

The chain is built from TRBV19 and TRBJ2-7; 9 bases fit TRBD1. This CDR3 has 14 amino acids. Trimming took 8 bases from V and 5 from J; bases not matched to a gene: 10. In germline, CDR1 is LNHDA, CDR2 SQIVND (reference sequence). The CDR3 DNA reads TGTGCCAGTCGACGGACAGGGGAATCAAACGAGCAGTACTTC. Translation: CASRRTGESNEQYF.

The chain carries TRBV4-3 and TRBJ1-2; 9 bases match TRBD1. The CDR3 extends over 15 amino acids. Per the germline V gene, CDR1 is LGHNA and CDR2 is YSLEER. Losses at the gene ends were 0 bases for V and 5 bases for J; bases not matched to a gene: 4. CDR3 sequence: CASSQDGTGTYGYTF. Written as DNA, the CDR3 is TGCGCCAGCAGCCAAGATGGGACAGGGACGTATGGCTACACCTTC.

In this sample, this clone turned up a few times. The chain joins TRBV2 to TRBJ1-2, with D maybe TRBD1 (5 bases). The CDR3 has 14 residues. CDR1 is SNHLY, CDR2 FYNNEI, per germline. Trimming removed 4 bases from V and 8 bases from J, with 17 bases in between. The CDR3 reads CASSVSGYVGGYTF. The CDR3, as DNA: TGTGCCAGCAGTGTATCAGGGTACGTTGGCGGCTACACCTTC.

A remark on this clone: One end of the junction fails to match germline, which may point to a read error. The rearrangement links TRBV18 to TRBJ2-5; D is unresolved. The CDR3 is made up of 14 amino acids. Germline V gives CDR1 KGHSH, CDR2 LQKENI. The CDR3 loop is CASSPSVSSEIQYF. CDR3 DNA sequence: TGTGCCAGCTCACCGTCTGTTAGTTCCGAGATCCAGTACTTC.

CDR3: CASPTPTGTNTGELFF. Here the CDR3 DNA reads TGTGCCAGCCCGACTCCGACAGGGACGAACACCGGGGAGCTGTTTTTT. J is TRBJ2-2 and V is TRBV27; 7 nucleotides align to TRBD1. After removal of 8 bases from V and 0 bases from J, the junction contained 9 bases not matched to a gene. The CDR3 length is 16 residues. Germline V gene sequence: CDR1 MNHEY, CDR2 SMNVEV (reference sequence).

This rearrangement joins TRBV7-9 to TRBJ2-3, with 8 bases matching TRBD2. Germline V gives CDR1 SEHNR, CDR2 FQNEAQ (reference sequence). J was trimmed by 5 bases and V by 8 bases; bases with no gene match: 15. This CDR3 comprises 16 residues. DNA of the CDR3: TGTGCCAGCGGGGCCCGTCGGGGGGGCGGTGTAGATACGCAGTATTTT. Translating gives CASGARRGGGVDTQYF.

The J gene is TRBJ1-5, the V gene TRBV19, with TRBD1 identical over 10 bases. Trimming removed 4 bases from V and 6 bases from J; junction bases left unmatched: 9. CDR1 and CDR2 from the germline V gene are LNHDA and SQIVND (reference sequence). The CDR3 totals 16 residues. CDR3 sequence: CASSNPGQGLGQPQHF. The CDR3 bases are TGTGCCAGTAGTAACCCGGGACAGGGGCTCGGTCAGCCCCAGCATTTT.

The CDR3 DNA reads TGTGCCACCAGACCGAATCATAGCTCCTATAATTCACCCCTCCACTTT. As protein: CATRPNHSSYNSPLHF. V gene TRBV27 combines with J gene TRBJ1-6; no firm D call. CDR3 length: 16 residues. V was clipped by 10 bases and J by 0 bases, with 16 bases between them. Germline V lookup: CDR1 MNHEY, CDR2 SMNVEV (reference sequence).

CDR3 region: CAISPRGPGETQYF. The CDR3 region has the DNA TGTGCCATCAGTCCGCGGGGGCCGGGGGAGACCCAGTACTTC. The chain uses TRBV10-3 and TRBJ2-5; the D gene is possibly TRBD2 (7 bases). V was trimmed by 5 bases and J by 5 bases, leaving 15 bases between them. The CDR3 runs 14 residues. Germline CDR1 and CDR2: ENHRY and SYGVKD.

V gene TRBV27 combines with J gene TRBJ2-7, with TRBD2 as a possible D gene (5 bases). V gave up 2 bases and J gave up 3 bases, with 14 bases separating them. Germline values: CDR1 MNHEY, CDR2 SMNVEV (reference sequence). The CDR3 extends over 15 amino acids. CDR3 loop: CASSLNGGGYYEQYF. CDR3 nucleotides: TGTGCCAGCAGTTTAAACGGAGGCGGATACTACGAGCAGTACTTC.

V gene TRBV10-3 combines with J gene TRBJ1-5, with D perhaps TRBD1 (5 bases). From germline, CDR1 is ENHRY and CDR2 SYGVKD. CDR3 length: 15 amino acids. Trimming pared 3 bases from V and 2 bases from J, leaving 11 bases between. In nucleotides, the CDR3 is TGTGCCATCAGTGAAGGCAGGGAGGGCAATCAGCCCCAGCATTTT. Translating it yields CAISEGREGNQPQHF.

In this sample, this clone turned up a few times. The CDR3 sequence: CASSDRGRNTEAFF. As DNA, the CDR3 is TGTGCCAGCAGCGACAGGGGGCGCAACACTGAAGCTTTCTTT. This chain uses TRBV5-4 with TRBJ1-1; 10 positions match TRBD1. Germline V gives CDR1 SGHNT, CDR2 YYREEE (reference sequence). V trimming: 4 bases; J trimming: 2 bases; junction bases outside the gene matches: 2. The CDR3 length is 14 residues.

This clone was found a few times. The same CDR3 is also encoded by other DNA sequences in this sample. CDR3 in amino acids: CASSPPGGYGYTF. The CDR3 DNA reads TGTGCCAGCTCACCTCCAGGTGGCTATGGCTACACCTTC. The chain links TRBV18 to TRBJ1-2, with D unclear. V was cut by 3 bases and J by 4 bases, with 9 bases left in between. Germline CDR1 is KGHSH and CDR2 is LQKENI. This CDR3 contains 13 residues.

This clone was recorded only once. The CDR3 reads CASSQGRGRWEAFF. Written as DNA, the CDR3 is TGTGCCAGCAGCCAGGGGAGGGGCAGATGGGAAGCTTTCTTT. The rearrangement uses TRBV5-8 and TRBJ1-1; tentative D call: TRBD1 (6 bases). The CDR3 totals 14 residues. Germline loops: CDR1 SGHTS, CDR2 YDEGEE. Trimming took off 4 bases at V and 8 bases at J, with 18 bases between the two ends.

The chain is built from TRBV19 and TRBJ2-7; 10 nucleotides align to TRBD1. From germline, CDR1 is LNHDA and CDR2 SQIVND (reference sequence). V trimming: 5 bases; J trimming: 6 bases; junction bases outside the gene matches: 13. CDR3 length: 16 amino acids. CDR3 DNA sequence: TGTGCCAGTAGTGGTGCCCCGGGACAGGGGTACCTCGAGCAGTACTTC. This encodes CASSGAPGQGYLEQYF. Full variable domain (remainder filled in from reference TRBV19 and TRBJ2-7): DGGITQSPKYLFRKEGQNVTLSCEQNLNHDAMYWYRQDPGQGLRLIYYSQIVNDFQKGDIAEGYSVSREKKESFPLTVTSAQKNPTAFYLCASSGAPGQGYLEQYFGPGTRLTVT.

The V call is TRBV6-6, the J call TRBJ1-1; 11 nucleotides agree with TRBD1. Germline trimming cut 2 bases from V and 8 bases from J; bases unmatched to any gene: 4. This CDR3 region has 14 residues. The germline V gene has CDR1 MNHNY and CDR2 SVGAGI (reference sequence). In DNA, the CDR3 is TGTGCCAGCAGTTACCCTGGGACAGGGGGGGAAGCTTTCTTT. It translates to CASSYPGTGGEAFF.

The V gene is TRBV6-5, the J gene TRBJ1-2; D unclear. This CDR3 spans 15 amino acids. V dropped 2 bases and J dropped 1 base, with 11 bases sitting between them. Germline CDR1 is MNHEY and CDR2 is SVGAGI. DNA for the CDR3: TGTGCCAGCAGTTACGGGCTGACGAGTAACTATGGCTACACCTTC. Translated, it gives CASSYGLTSNYGYTF.

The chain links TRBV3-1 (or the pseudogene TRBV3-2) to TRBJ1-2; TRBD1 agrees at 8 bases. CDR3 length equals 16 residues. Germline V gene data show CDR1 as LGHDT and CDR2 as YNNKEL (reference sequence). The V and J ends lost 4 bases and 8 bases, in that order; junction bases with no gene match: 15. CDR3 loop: CASSPELQGVFSGYTF. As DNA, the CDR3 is TGTGCCAGCAGCCCAGAACTACAGGGGGTGTTTAGCGGCTACACCTTC.

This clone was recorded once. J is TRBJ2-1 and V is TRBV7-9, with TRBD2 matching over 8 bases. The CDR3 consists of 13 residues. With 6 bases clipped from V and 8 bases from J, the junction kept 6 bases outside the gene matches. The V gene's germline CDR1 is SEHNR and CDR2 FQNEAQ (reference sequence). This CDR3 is CASRPGTSYEQFF. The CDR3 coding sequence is TGTGCCAGCAGACCCGGGACTAGTTATGAGCAGTTCTTC.

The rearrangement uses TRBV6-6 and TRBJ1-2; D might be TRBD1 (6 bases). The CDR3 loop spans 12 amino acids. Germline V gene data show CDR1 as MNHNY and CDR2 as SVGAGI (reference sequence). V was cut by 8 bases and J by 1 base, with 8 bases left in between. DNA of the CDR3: TGTGCCAGCGCGGACAGTAACTATGGCTACACCTTC. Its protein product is CASADSNYGYTF.

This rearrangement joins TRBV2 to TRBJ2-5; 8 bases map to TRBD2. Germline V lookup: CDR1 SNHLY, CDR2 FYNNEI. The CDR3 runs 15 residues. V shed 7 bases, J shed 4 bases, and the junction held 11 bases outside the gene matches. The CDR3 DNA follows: TGTGCCAGCACCCTTGGCGGGGGGAGAGGAGAGACCCAGTACTTC. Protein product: CASTLGGGRGETQYF.

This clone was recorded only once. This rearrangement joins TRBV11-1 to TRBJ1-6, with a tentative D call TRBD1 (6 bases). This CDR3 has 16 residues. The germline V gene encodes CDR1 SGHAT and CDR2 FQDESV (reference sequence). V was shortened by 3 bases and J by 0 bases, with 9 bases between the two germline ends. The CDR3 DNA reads TGTGCCAGCAGCTTTGGGGGCAGCTCCTATAATTCACCCCTCCACTTT. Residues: CASSFGGSSYNSPLHF.

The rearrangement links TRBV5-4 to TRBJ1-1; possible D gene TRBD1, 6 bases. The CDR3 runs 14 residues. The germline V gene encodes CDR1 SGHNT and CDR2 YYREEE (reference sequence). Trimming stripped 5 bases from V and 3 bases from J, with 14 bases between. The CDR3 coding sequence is TGTGCCAGCAGGGTCGACAGGAAGGACACTGAAGCTTTCTTT. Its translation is CASRVDRKDTEAFF. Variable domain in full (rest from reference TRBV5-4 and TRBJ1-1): ETGVTQSPTHLIKTRGQQVTLRCSSQSGHNTVSWYQQALGQGPQFIFQYYREEENGRGNFPPRFSGLQFPNYSSELNVNALELDDSALYLCASRVDRKDTEAFFGQGTRLTVV.

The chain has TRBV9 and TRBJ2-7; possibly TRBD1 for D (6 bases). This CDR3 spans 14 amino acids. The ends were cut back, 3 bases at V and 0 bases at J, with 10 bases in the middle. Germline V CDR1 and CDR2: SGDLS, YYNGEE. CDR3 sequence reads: CASSATGLSYEQYF. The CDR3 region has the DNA TGTGCCAGCAGCGCGACAGGCCTCTCCTACGAGCAGTACTTC.

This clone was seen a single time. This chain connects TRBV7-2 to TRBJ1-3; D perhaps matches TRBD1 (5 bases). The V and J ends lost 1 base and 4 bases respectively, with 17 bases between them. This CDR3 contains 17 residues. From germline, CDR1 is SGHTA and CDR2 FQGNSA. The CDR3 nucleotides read TGTGCCAGCAGCTTAGGGGCCCATCAGGGATTAGGAAACACCATATATTTT. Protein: CASSLGAHQGLGNTIYF.